These 15 T cell receptor beta chains originate from one sample sequenced in a study of blood T cell repertoires in COVID-19. Assay: immunoSEQ multiplex PCR; the TCRdb copy retains only in-frame clones and omits some. Among 350,000 to 500,000 clones listed, 70% to 90% were seen once. The sequencing sample was made of PBMCs or T cells enriched from blood (not recorded which). The receptors stem from a woman aged 18-29 years who had been exposed to COVID-19.

In its sample, this clone was seen once. The rearrangement joins TRBV7-8 to TRBJ2-1; D unclear. The germline CDR1 and CDR2 sequences are SGHVS and FQNEAQ. The V end lost 5 bases, the J end lost 5 bases, and 22 bases lay between the germline ends. This CDR3 is 17 amino acids long. Here the CDR3 DNA reads TGTGCCAGCAGCCTCCGGAGAATCCTATCCCCCCACAATGAGCAGTTCTTC. Protein: CASSLRRILSPHNEQFF.

The gene calls are TRBV5-4 and TRBJ2-3; possible D gene TRBD2, 6 bases. CDR3 length: 12 residues. Trimming took 3 bases from V and 6 from J, leaving 8 bases between them. CDR1 SGHNT and CDR2 YYREEE come from the germline V gene (reference sequence). CDR3 in amino acids: CASSSTRDTQYF. The CDR3 nucleotides are TGTGCCAGCAGCTCGACTAGGGATACGCAGTATTTT. Full variable domain (remainder filled in from reference TRBV5-4 and TRBJ2-3): ETGVTQSPTHLIKTRGQQVTLRCSSQSGHNTVSWYQQALGQGPQFIFQYYREEENGRGNFPPRFSGLQFPNYSSELNVNALELDDSALYLCASSSTRDTQYFGPGTRLTVL.

This clone occurred once. Other DNA sequences within the sample encode an identical CDR3. The V and J genes are TRBV18 and TRBJ1-4, with D hard to call. Trimming shortened V by 2 bases and J by 0 bases, and 7 bases separated the two germline ends. In germline, CDR1 is KGHSH, CDR2 LQKENI. The CDR3 extends over 15 amino acids. The CDR3 region has the DNA TGTGCCAGCTCACCAGGCCGGGCAACTAATGAAAAACTGTTTTTT. This gives the protein CASSPGRATNEKLFF.

The chain joins TRBV29-1 to TRBJ1-1; 9 bases map to TRBD1. V shed 8 bases and J 2 bases; nucleotides not matched to a gene: 18. Germline CDR1 is SQVTM and CDR2 is ANQGSEA. The CDR3 has 17 amino acids. CDR3 sequence: CSFTTLPRQGVNTEAFF. CDR3 coding DNA: TGCAGCTTCACGACTCTCCCACGACAGGGGGTTAACACTGAAGCTTTCTTT.

Details on this clone: One junction end disagrees with the germline gene, perhaps due to a read error. This chain links TRBV30 with TRBJ2-5; D perhaps matches TRBD1 (5 bases). Germline V lookup: CDR1 GTSNPN, CDR2 SVGIG (reference sequence). This CDR3 is built from 14 residues. CDR3 nucleotide sequence: TGTGCCTGGAGTCCTAATGGGGCCCAAGGGACCCAGTACTTC. This sequence encodes CAWSPNGAQGTQYF.

The rearrangement uses TRBV25-1 and TRBJ2-3; D is possibly TRBD1 (6 bases). Germline loops: CDR1 MGHDK, CDR2 SYGVNS. V was trimmed by 1 base and J by 4 bases, leaving 15 bases between them. This CDR3 is built from 16 residues. CDR3 coding DNA: TGTGCCAGCAGTGAATTCCCCAGGGGCATCGCAGATACGCAGTATTTT. Translating gives CASSEFPRGIADTQYF.

The rearrangement joins TRBV7-9 to TRBJ2-2, with TRBD2 matching over 9 bases. The CDR3 runs 15 residues. Looked up from germline, CDR1 is SEHNR and CDR2 is FQNEAQ (reference sequence). Trimming cost V 4 bases and J 5 bases; bases outside gene matches: 5. The chain's CDR3 is CASSWAGLATGELFF. The CDR3, as DNA: TGTGCCAGCAGCTGGGCGGGACTAGCAACCGGGGAGCTGTTTTTT.

The chain has TRBV5-1 and TRBJ2-1; 8 bases agree with TRBD2. The CDR3 is made up of 15 amino acids. V trimming: 5 bases; J trimming: 0 bases; junction bases outside the gene matches: 4. Per the germline V gene, CDR1 is SGHRS and CDR2 is YFSETQ. CDR3 DNA: TGCGCCAGCAGAAGTAGCGGGGCCTCCTACAATGAGCAGTTCTTC. It translates to CASRSSGASYNEQFF. Complete variable domain (other parts from reference TRBV5-1 and TRBJ2-1): KAGVTQTPRYLIKTRGQQVTLSCSPISGHRSVSWYQQTPGQGLQFLFEYFSETQRNKGNFPGRFSGRQFSNSRSEMNVSTLELGDSALYLCASRSSGASYNEQFFGPGTRLTVL.

This chain joins TRBV2 and TRBJ2-3; D possibly corresponds to TRBD1 (5 bases). Per the germline V gene, CDR1 is SNHLY and CDR2 is FYNNEI. CDR3 size: 14 residues. Trimming took 6 bases from V and 2 from J, leaving 12 bases between them. The CDR3 DNA reads TGTGCCAGCAGCCTACTTGGGGCCACAGATACGCAGTATTTT. Its protein product is CASSLLGATDTQYF.

This clone was found once. V and J are TRBV2 and TRBJ2-1; 7 bases line up with TRBD2. CDR1 SNHLY and CDR2 FYNNEI come from the germline V gene. The CDR3 runs 16 residues. The J segment lost 7 bases and the V segment lost 8 bases, leaving 17 bases of the junction unmatched. The CDR3 DNA reads as TGTGCCAGCCGTATTGGCGCGGGAGTAAAAGGAAATGAGCAGTTCTTC. This sequence encodes CASRIGAGVKGNEQFF.

For the CDR3, the DNA is TGTGCCAGCAGCTTAGGCGGACTAGCGGGACGCGATGAGCAGTTCTTC. This sequence encodes CASSLGGLAGRDEQFF. J is TRBJ2-1 and V is TRBV11-3; 12 bases are shared with TRBD2. This CDR3 has 16 residues. J was trimmed by 8 bases and V by 1 base; bases with no gene match: 6. Germline values: CDR1 SGHNT, CDR2 YENEEA. The full variable domain, its missing parts supplied by reference TRBV11-3 and TRBJ2-1, is EAGVVQSPRYKIIEKKQPVAFWCNPISGHNTLYWYLQNLGQGPELLIRYENEEAVDDSQLPKDRFSAERLKGVDSTLKIQPAELGDSAVYLCASSLGGLAGRDEQFFGPGTRLTVL.

The chain links TRBV10-3 to TRBJ2-5; 7 bases match TRBD2. CDR1 ENHRY and CDR2 SYGVKD come from the germline V gene. The CDR3 contains 17 residues. J was trimmed by 1 base and V by 0 bases; bases with no gene match: 8. The CDR3 nucleotides are TGTGCCATCAGTGAGTCGACGGCTGGACTAGGCCAAGAGACCCAGTACTTC. It specifies CAISESTAGLGQETQYF.

V and J are TRBV6-4 and TRBJ2-1, with TRBD2 identical over 9 bases. The CDR3 length is 16 residues. Germline CDR1 reads MRHNA; CDR2 reads SNTAGT. With V trimmed by 5 bases and J by 0 bases, 5 bases remained unmatched. The CDR3 reads CASSTSGFSSYNEQFF. The DNA for the CDR3 is TGTGCCAGCAGTACTAGCGGGTTTAGCTCCTACAATGAGCAGTTCTTC.

The chain has TRBV9 and TRBJ1-1, with D unclear. Germline V lookup: CDR1 SGDLS, CDR2 YYNGEE. V lost 2 bases, J lost 0 bases, and 11 bases lay in between. The CDR3 runs 15 residues. DNA for the CDR3: TGTGCCAGCAGCGTCGCGGGCAACATGAACACTGAAGCTTTCTTT. The encoded protein is CASSVAGNMNTEAFF.

V is TRBV5-1 and J is TRBJ1-1; D is uncertain. Trimming left V 4 bases short and J 1 base short, with 8 bases between. Germline CDR1 and CDR2: SGHRS and YFSETQ. The CDR3 spans 13 residues. The CDR3 DNA is TGCGCCAGCAGCCCGGTCTCGAACACTGAAGCTTTCTTT. Its protein is CASSPVSNTEAFF.